Only one count was recorded for the clone carrying this T cell receptor (beta chain). The record originates from a study of CD8 T cells in Susac syndrome. Sequencing targeted TCR beta in blood CD8+ and CD4+ T cells. The patients who served as multiple sclerosis controls were treatment-naive and had stable or active relapsing-remitting disease that fulfilled the revised McDonald criteria. TEMRA cells were enriched by FACS, while CD8+ and CD4+ T cells were obtained through a negative isolation that was performed magnetically. Random hexamers primed reverse transcription of about 0.45 to 1 ug RNA. MiXCR, run by TCRdb on the immunoSEQ multiplex PCR reads, gives a single entry per CDR3 protein. Among some 130,000 distinct CDR3 sequences, around 75% were seen once, and the ten largest hold more than 0.5%. The J segment lost 1 base and the V segment lost 5 bases, leaving 1 base of the junction unmatched. CDR3 size: 13 residues.

Sequencing was performed on CD8+ T cells from PBMCs. The receptor comes from a human donor with multiple sclerosis. J is TRBJ1-2 and V is TRBV12-3 or TRBV12-4; TRBD1 aligns across 7 bases. CDR3 sequence: CASSPGGNYGYTF. The CDR3 bases are TGTGCCAGCAGTCCAGGGGGTAACTATGGCTACACCTTC.